What follows describes a single TCR beta chain. These data belong to a study of blood T cell repertoires in COVID-19. Original handling: Reference gene primer amplification gave estimated nucleated cell counts. Sequencing used immunoSEQ multiplex PCR; TCRdb keeps in-frame clones, though not all of them. V, J and clone size are those of that table, while D and trimming were read from the DNA. The sample lists 250,000 to 400,000 clones, roughly 90% occurring once. Germline values: CDR1 MGHDK, CDR2 SYGVNS. The CDR3 sequence is 14 residues long. Trimming cost V 4 bases and J 2 bases; bases outside gene matches: 2.

This sequence was found in a woman aged 30 to 39 with COVID-19, enrolled during active disease. The sample was peripheral blood. The chain couples TRBV25-1 to TRBJ2-5; 9 bases are shared with TRBD1. The CDR3 DNA is TGTGCCAGCAGTGCCGGACAGGGGCAAGAGACCCAGTACTTC. Residues: CASSAGQGQETQYF.